The 16 T cell receptor beta chains below all came from one sample that was sequenced in a study of shared clonotypes between healthy human individuals. The data were produced by immunoSEQ multiplex PCR, yet TCRdb's version contains in-frame clones alone and is incomplete. The sample consists of about 680,000 clones, 55% to 85% of them appearing once. Sequences were obtained from memory CD4+ T cells sorted from blood. Subset here: CD45RA-negative fraction. Receptor source: a woman aged 30 to 39 in good health.

This chain joins TRBV7-3 and TRBJ2-1; TRBD2 might be the D (6 bases). V lost 4 bases, J lost 6 bases, and 16 bases lay in between. The CDR3 is made up of 15 amino acids. Germline values: CDR1 SGHTA, CDR2 FQGTGA. The CDR3 is CASSSSGGASNEQFF. The CDR3 bases are TGTGCCAGCAGCTCCTCTGGAGGGGCCTCCAATGAGCAGTTCTTC.

This chain connects TRBV15 to TRBJ1-4, with D tentatively TRBD1 (6 bases). V lost 0 bases to trimming and J lost 6 bases, with 14 bases between them. The CDR3 is made up of 16 amino acids. Germline-derived CDR1 and CDR2 are LNHNV and YYDKDF (reference sequence). The CDR3, as DNA: TGTGCCACCAGCAGAGATCGAGGGACAACGTATGAAAAACTGTTTTTT. This sequence encodes CATSRDRGTTYEKLFF.

The table lists this clone with a count of one. The chain recombines TRBV2 with TRBJ1-3; D is undetermined. Trimming shortened V by 2 bases and J by 2 bases, and 13 bases separated the two germline ends. Germline V gene sequence: CDR1 SNHLY, CDR2 FYNNEI. This CDR3 has 16 amino acids. The CDR3 DNA is TGTGCCAGCAGTGAATCTCCGTGGTATACTGGAAACACCATATATTTT. Translating gives CASSESPWYTGNTIYF.

The V call is TRBV19, the J call TRBJ1-1; no firm D call. The V end lost 2 bases, the J end lost 4 bases, and 11 bases lay between the germline ends. Germline values: CDR1 LNHDA, CDR2 SQIVND (reference sequence). CDR3 length equals 14 residues. CDR3 amino acids: CASSIQVISTEAFF. The CDR3, as DNA: TGTGCCAGTAGTATACAGGTTATTTCCACTGAAGCTTTCTTT.

This clone was observed a handful of times. V usage is TRBV6-5 and J usage is TRBJ1-5; maybe TRBD1 (5 bases). CDR3 size: 14 residues. Trimming cost V 6 bases and J 6 bases, with 15 bases left between them. Germline V CDR1 and CDR2: MNHEY, SVGAGI. Written as DNA, the CDR3 is TGTGCCAGCAGCCGAGGTTCAGGGATTCAGCCCCAGCATTTT. This translates into CASSRGSGIQPQHF.

This clone was picked up one time. The chain links TRBV28 to TRBJ2-7; D perhaps matches TRBD1 (7 bases). Germline V lookup: CDR1 MDHEN, CDR2 SYDVKM. The CDR3 loop spans 16 amino acids. The V and J ends lost 6 bases and 6 bases respectively, with 24 bases between them. The CDR3 loop reads CASRSRGAVLTAEQYF. CDR3 bases: TGTGCCAGCAGATCCAGGGGGGCAGTATTAACGGCCGAGCAGTACTTC.

As regards this clone: Other DNA sequences in this specimen translate into the identical CDR3. The chain uses TRBV5-1 and TRBJ2-3; D gene unclear. Trimming shortened V by 0 bases and J by 1 base, and 6 bases separated the two germline ends. Germline V gives CDR1 SGHRS, CDR2 YFSETQ. There are 14 residues in the CDR3. In nucleotides, the CDR3 is TGCGCCAGCAGCTTGGCTCAGGGCACAGATACGCAGTATTTT. Its protein is CASSLAQGTDTQYF.

The V gene is TRBV6-5, the J gene TRBJ1-4; tentative D call: TRBD1 (5 bases). This CDR3 has 15 residues. Germline V lookup: CDR1 MNHEY, CDR2 SVGAGI. V was shortened by 0 bases and J by 7 bases, with 12 bases between the two germline ends. CDR3 loop: CASSYSGTSGEKLFF. The DNA for the CDR3 is TGTGCCAGCAGTTACTCGGGGACGTCGGGTGAAAAACTGTTTTTT.

The chain combines TRBV27 with TRBJ2-1; 10 bases are a match to TRBD2. The CDR3 has 14 amino acids. Germline values: CDR1 MNHEY, CDR2 SMNVEV (reference sequence). V was clipped by 3 bases and J by 4 bases; unmatched bases: 0. As DNA, the CDR3 is TGTGCCAGCAGTTTGGGACTAGCGTACAATGAGCAGTTCTTC. Protein: CASSLGLAYNEQFF.

The chain recombines TRBV27 with TRBJ2-2; 10 positions match TRBD1. The germline gives CDR1 MNHEY, CDR2 SMNVEV (reference sequence). Trimming took 5 bases from V and 4 from J; bases not matched to a gene: 4. The CDR3 has 15 residues. The DNA for the CDR3 is TGTGCCAGCAGTACGGGACAGGGGACCACCGGGGAGCTGTTTTTT. This codes for CASSTGQGTTGELFF.

The chain recombines TRBV29-1 with TRBJ1-6; the match to TRBD1 covers 9 bases. The CDR3 totals 13 residues. V dropped 4 bases and J dropped 10; count of bases not matched to a gene: 5. Germline V gives CDR1 SQVTM, CDR2 ANQGSEA. The CDR3 DNA reads TGCAGCGTTGGGGACAGGGTTGGCTCACCCCTCCACTTT. It codes for CSVGDRVGSPLHF.

The chain links TRBV5-1 to TRBJ2-1; 15 bases are a match to TRBD2. Losses at the gene ends were 0 bases for V and 8 bases for J; bases not matched to a gene: 6. Looked up from germline, CDR1 is SGHRS and CDR2 is YFSETQ. The CDR3 has 17 residues. In nucleotides, the CDR3 is TGCGCCAGCAGCTTGGGCGGGACTAGCGGGAGGATCCATGAGCAGTTCTTC. As protein: CASSLGGTSGRIHEQFF.

The chain combines TRBV5-1 with TRBJ2-5; the match to TRBD1 covers 7 bases. The CDR3 has 15 amino acids. Germline loops: CDR1 SGHRS, CDR2 YFSETQ. The junction had 6 bases not matched to a gene; V was cut back by 4 bases and J by 0 bases. The CDR3 DNA reads as TGCGCCAGCAGCGGTAAACAGGGGTACCAAGAGACCCAGTACTTC. Amino acids: CASSGKQGYQETQYF.

The rearrangement joins TRBV7-2 to TRBJ2-7; TRBD2 matches 11 bases. J gave up 2 bases and V 4 bases, and 4 bases lay outside the gene matches. The CDR3 totals 15 residues. Looked up from germline, CDR1 is SGHTA and CDR2 is FQGNSA. The CDR3 nucleotides read TGTGCCAGCAGCTCCCAACTAGCGGGGGCCTACGAGCAGTACTTC. The encoded protein is CASSSQLAGAYEQYF. Together with reference TRBV7-2 and TRBJ2-7, the CDR3 gives the full variable domain: GAGVSQSPSNKVTEKGKDVELRCDPISGHTALYWYRQSLGQGLEFLIYFQGNSAPDKSGLPSDRFSAERTGGSVSTLTIQRTQQEDSAVYLCASSSQLAGAYEQYFGPGTRLTVT.

The chain couples TRBV28 to TRBJ1-2; D call uncertain. This CDR3 has 11 residues. The ends were cut back, 6 bases at V and 8 bases at J, with 10 bases in the middle. Germline V gene lookup returns CDR1 MDHEN and CDR2 SYDVKM. The CDR3 here is CASSLEGGYTF. In DNA, the CDR3 is TGTGCCAGCAGCCTCGAGGGAGGCTACACCTTC.

The chain joins TRBV5-1 to TRBJ2-2, with a tentative D call TRBD2 (6 bases). Trimming left V 2 bases short and J 1 base short, with 9 bases between. Germline CDR1 SGHRS, CDR2 YFSETQ. This CDR3 has 15 residues. DNA of the CDR3: TGCGCCAGCAGCTTCGGCGGGATGAACACCGGGGAGCTGTTTTTT. The encoded protein is CASSFGGMNTGELFF.